Listed below are T cell receptor beta chains from one sample, sequenced in a study of cytomegalovirus exposure and HLA in healthy donors. The data were produced by immunoSEQ multiplex PCR, yet TCRdb's version contains in-frame clones alone and is incomplete. Of 150,000 or so clones listed, approximately 81% are singletons. Sequenced: PBMCs. These receptors originate from a female donor in good health and CMV-seronegative. CDR3s include the opening cysteine and the closing phenylalanine or tryptophan. Each record gives: D gene, clone size, J gene, CDR3 length, V gene, CDR3 protein, CDR3 DNA. The D gene is left open where the match is weak. The size entry is marked missing in some rows and otherwise reads once, few, many or a size class.

NA few TRBJ1-2 14 TRBV19 CASSIDGSNYGYTF TGTGCCAGTAGTATTGACGGGAGTAACTATGGCTACACCTTC
NA NA TRBJ1-6 14 TRBV30 CAWSHPGGYSPLHF TGTGCCTGGAGTCACCCCGGGGGGTATTCACCCCTCCACTTT
NA NA TRBJ1-1 13 TRBV28 CASKTLSGTEAFF TGTGCCAGCAAAACACTAAGCGGGACTGAAGCTTTCTTT
NA NA TRBJ1-2 14 TRBV19 CASSIDDRLVDYTF TGTGCCAGTAGTATAGATGACAGGTTGGTGGACTACACCTTC
NA NA TRBJ2-1 14 TRBV25-1 CASSEGPRSNEQFF TGTGCCAGCAGTGAAGGTCCCAGGTCGAATGAGCAGTTCTTC
TRBD1 NA TRBJ1-2 14 TRBV7-2 CASSLSGTGAGYTF TGTGCCAGCAGCTTAAGCGGGACAGGGGCTGGCTACACCTTC
TRBD1 NA TRBJ2-3 15 TRBV18 CASSLDRGSTDTQYF TGTGCCAGCTCGCTTGACAGGGGGAGCACAGATACGCAGTATTTT
TRBD1 NA TRBJ2-4 16 TRBV28 CASSLFTGVAKNIQYF TGTGCCAGCAGTTTATTCACAGGGGTAGCCAAAAACATTCAGTACTTC
NA NA TRBJ2-4 16 TRBV6-6 CASSHPGQLAKNIQYF TGTGCCAGCAGTCACCCCGGACAGTTAGCCAAAAACATTCAGTACTTC
NA NA TRBJ2-7 17 TRBV9 CASSPTGQFGGSYEQYF TGTGCCAGCAGCCCTACCGGCCAGTTCGGAGGCTCCTACGAGCAGTACTTC
TRBD2 NA TRBJ2-1 16 TRBV18 CASSLQLAGGYNEQFF TGTGCCAGCTCACTTCAACTAGCGGGGGGATACAATGAGCAGTTCTTC
NA NA TRBJ2-3 16 TRBV29-1 CSVEDPRARGTDTQYF TGCAGCGTTGAAGATCCTCGAGCTAGAGGCACAGATACGCAGTATTTT
NA NA TRBJ1-2 11 TRBV20-1 CSASRTDGYTF TGCAGTGCTTCTCGGACAGATGGCTACACCTTC
TRBD2 NA TRBJ2-7 14 TRBV5-5 CASSLAGGAYEQYF TGTGCCAGCAGCTTGGCCGGGGGGGCCTACGAGCAGTACTTC
TRBD1 NA TRBJ1-6 17 TRBV30 CASTSGTGGYWGSPLHF TGTGCCTCGACCTCCGGGACAGGGGGCTACTGGGGATCACCCCTCCACTTT
TRBD2 NA TRBJ2-7 15 TRBV4-1 CASSPGRGAGYEQYF TGCGCCAGCAGCCCCGGGCGGGGGGCCGGCTACGAGCAGTACTTC
TRBD2 NA TRBJ2-1 16 TRBV5-4 CASRLGGTSGLNEQFF TGTGCCAGCAGGTTGGGCGGGACTAGCGGCCTCAATGAGCAGTTCTTC
TRBD1 NA TRBJ1-1 17 TRBV7-2 CASSLPLTGPMNTEAFF TGTGCCAGCAGCTTGCCGTTGACAGGGCCGATGAACACTGAAGCTTTCTTT
TRBD2 NA TRBJ2-5 17 TRBV7-3 CASSLRSGGAIPETQYF TGTGCCAGCAGCTTAAGGTCGGGGGGGGCTATTCCAGAGACCCAGTACTTC
NA NA TRBJ2-3 14 TRBV2 CASGTAAGKDTQYF TGTGCCAGCGGAACCGCGGCGGGGAAAGATACGCAGTATTTT
NA NA TRBJ1-1 16 TRBV11-3 CASSLDASCPQRKAFF TGTGCCAGCAGCTTAGATGCGAGCTGTCCACAGCGGAAAGCTTTCTTT
NA NA TRBJ2-5 15 TRBV7-6 CASSPSGRGQETQYF TGTGCCAGCAGCCCCTCGGGGAGGGGGCAAGAGACCCAGTACTTC
NA few TRBJ2-7 13 TRBV11-3 CASSLGRFYEQYF TGTGCCAGCAGCTTGGGCCGATTCTACGAGCAGTACTTC
TRBD1 NA TRBJ1-2 15 TRBV15 CATSKGQGPYYGYTF TGTGCCACCAGCAAAGGACAGGGGCCCTACTATGGCTACACCTTC
TRBD1 NA TRBJ2-3 15 TRBV19 CASSNSRTGTDTQYF TGTGCCAGTAGTAACTCGCGGACAGGTACAGATACGCAGTATTTT
NA NA TRBJ2-5 15 TRBV11-2 CATRGQGFRQETQYF TGTGCCACGCGAGGGCAGGGGTTCCGCCAAGAGACCCAGTACTTC
NA NA TRBJ2-1 15 TRBV14 CASSQDGRASNEQFF TGTGCCAGCAGCCAAGACGGGAGAGCAAGCAATGAGCAGTTCTTC